Listed here are 29 T cell receptor beta chains from one sample, sequenced in a study of neurological immune-mediated disorders. Each CDR3 protein is one row after TCRdb ran MiXCR on the 5' RACE reads. The data hold fewer than 30,000 distinct CDR3 sequences, with under 25% observed a single time. The specimen was PBMCs. These receptors were taken from a woman in her sixties in good health.

The rearrangement joins TRBV6-1 to TRBJ2-3, with D perhaps TRBD1 or TRBD2 (7 bases each). CDR1 is MNHNS, CDR2 SASEGT, per germline. Trimming left V 7 bases short and J 1 base short, with 12 bases between. The CDR3 is 14 residues long. CDR3 coding DNA: TGTGCCAGCAAGCAGGGGGGGGGCACAGATACGCAGTATTTT. Encoded protein: CASKQGGGTDTQYF.

The V and J genes are TRBV3-1 and TRBJ2-2, with D maybe TRBD2 (7 bases). The CDR3 totals 16 residues. V shed 5 bases and J shed 4 bases, with 17 bases lying between them. In germline, CDR1 is LGHDT, CDR2 YNNKEL (reference sequence). CDR3 amino acids: CASSYVGGPFTGELFF. In DNA form, the CDR3 reads TGTGCCAGCAGCTACGTCGGGGGGCCCTTCACCGGGGAGCTGTTTTTT. Supplemented by reference TRBV3-1 and TRBJ2-2, the full variable domain reads DTAVSQTPKYLVTQMGNDKSIKCEQNLGHDTMYWYKQDSKKFLKIMFSYNNKELIINETVPNRFSPKSPDKAHLNLHINSLELGDSAVYFCASSYVGGPFTGELFFGEGSRLTVL.

Ten or more counts support this clonotype. The CDR3 loop is CASSQTWDSPVPTGELFF. In DNA form, the CDR3 reads TGTGCCAGCAGCCAAACATGGGACAGTCCCGTCCCTACCGGGGAGCTGTTTTTT. The J gene is TRBJ2-2, the V gene TRBV3-1, with 7 bases matching TRBD1. Trimming removed 2 bases from V and 5 bases from J; junction bases left unmatched: 14. The CDR3 totals 18 residues. Germline V gives CDR1 LGHDT, CDR2 YNNKEL (reference sequence).

This clonotype was observed at least ten times. The V gene is TRBV24-1, the J gene TRBJ2-5; D might be TRBD1 (8 bases). CDR1 KGHDR and CDR2 SFDVKD come from the germline V gene. The V and J ends lost 2 bases and 7 bases respectively, with 10 bases between them. The CDR3 consists of 13 residues. The CDR3 DNA follows: TGTGCCACCAGTGATTACAGGGGGGGGACCCAGTACTTC. It is translated as CATSDYRGGTQYF.

This clonotype was seen repeatedly, ten times or more. The chain carries TRBV7-3 and TRBJ1-1, with a tentative D call TRBD1 (6 bases). Per the germline V gene, CDR1 is SGHTA and CDR2 is FQGTGA. This CDR3 is 14 amino acids long. The V gene lost 5 bases and the J gene lost 5 bases, with 15 bases spanning the gap. CDR3 bases: TGTGCCAGCAGCGTTGGGGGCGGGGTGACTGAAGCTTTCTTT. Protein product: CASSVGGGVTEAFF.

This clonotype is judged medium-sized. J is TRBJ2-1 and V is TRBV20-1; TRBD2 matches at 8 bases. Trimming took 3 bases from V and 9 from J; bases not matched to a gene: 13. The CDR3 has 15 residues. Looked up from germline, CDR1 is DFQATT and CDR2 is SNEGSKA (reference sequence). CDR3 sequence reads: CSARYSGRVLGEQFF. The DNA for the CDR3 is TGCAGTGCTAGGTACAGCGGGAGAGTCTTGGGTGAGCAGTTCTTC.

This clonotype was counted ten times or more. J is TRBJ2-6 and V is TRBV6-2 or TRBV6-3; D might be TRBD1 (5 bases). The CDR3 has 15 amino acids. Trimming removed 6 bases at V and 4 bases at J, with 13 bases between. Germline CDR1 reads MNHEY; CDR2 reads SVGEGT. CDR3 bases: TGTGCCAGCAGGCCTCCAGGGATGGGGGCCAACGTCCTGACTTTC. Its protein is CASRPPGMGANVLTF.

The chain employs TRBV6-6 and TRBJ2-5; TRBD2 might be the D (6 bases). The germline V and J ends were trimmed by 6 bases and 5 bases, with 13 bases remaining between them. Germline CDR1 and CDR2: MNHNY and SVGAGI (reference sequence). This CDR3 comprises 13 residues. The CDR3 is CASSSREYETQYF. CDR3 nucleotides: TGTGCCAGCAGCTCACGGGAGTATGAGACCCAGTACTTC.

This clonotype has at least ten counts. The chain's CDR3 is CSVFRSYEQYF. CDR3 nucleotide sequence: TGCAGCGTTTTCAGATCCTACGAGCAGTACTTC. The chain uses TRBV29-1 and TRBJ2-7; D gene ambiguous. Germline CDR1 and CDR2: SQVTM and ANQGSEA. The CDR3 is 11 residues long. V gave up 5 bases and J gave up 1 base, with 6 bases separating them.

This chain uses TRBV19 with TRBJ2-7, with D perhaps TRBD2 (6 bases). The germline gives CDR1 LNHDA, CDR2 SQIVND (reference sequence). The CDR3 is 13 residues long. Trimming stripped 7 bases from V and 1 base from J, with 11 bases between. CDR3 loop: CASKVRGSYEQYF. The CDR3 DNA reads as TGTGCCAGTAAAGTCCGGGGGTCCTACGAGCAGTACTTC.

This clonotype was seen ten or more times. The V call is TRBV6-2 or TRBV6-3, the J call TRBJ1-5; D gene ambiguous. CDR1 is MNHEY, CDR2 SVGEGT, per germline. Trimming removed 5 bases from V and 0 bases from J, with 17 bases in between. The CDR3 has 17 residues. CDR3 loop: CASSQDGRYFSNQPQHF. The CDR3, as DNA: TGTGCCAGCAGTCAGGACGGACGCTACTTTAGCAATCAGCCCCAGCATTTT.

This clonotype was counted many times. The chain employs TRBV7-3 and TRBJ1-1, with 9 bases identical to TRBD1. Trimming took 5 bases from V and 5 from J; bases not matched to a gene: 6. The CDR3 contains 14 residues. Germline CDR1 and CDR2: SGHTA and FQGTGA. CDR3 coding DNA: TGTGCCAGCAGCATCGGACAGGGGAGAACTGAAGCTTTCTTT. The encoded protein is CASSIGQGRTEAFF.

At least ten counts were recorded for this clonotype. This rearrangement joins TRBV10-3 to TRBJ1-2, with a weak D call TRBD1 (6 bases). CDR1 is ENHRY and CDR2 is SYGVKD in the germline V gene. Trimming took 10 bases from V and 6 from J, leaving 18 bases between them. CDR3 length: 13 residues. For the CDR3, the DNA is TGTGCCACCTTCGGGGGCACAAGGGATGGCTACACCTTC. It specifies CATFGGTRDGYTF.

Many counts were recorded for this clonotype. This sequence joins TRBV5-1 and TRBJ2-3; D may match TRBD1 or TRBD2 (5 bases each). From germline, CDR1 is SGHRS and CDR2 YFSETQ. V lost 4 bases to trimming and J lost 3 bases, with 9 bases between them. CDR3 length: 13 residues. The CDR3 coding sequence is TGCGCCAGCAGCCATGGGGGTACAGATACGCAGTATTTT. Encoded protein: CASSHGGTDTQYF.

This clonotype was observed at least ten times. V and J are TRBV5-1 and TRBJ2-7; D is unresolved. Germline CDR1 is SGHRS and CDR2 is YFSETQ. Trimming took off 3 bases at V and 2 bases at J, with 3 bases between the two ends. The CDR3 sequence is 11 residues long. The DNA for the CDR3 is TGCGCCAGCAGCTCCACCTACGAGCAGTACTTC. Its translation: CASSSTYEQYF.

This clonotype was observed many times. This rearrangement joins TRBV20-1 to TRBJ2-7; D is ambiguous. The V gene lost 1 base and the J gene lost 10 bases, with 11 bases spanning the gap. The V gene's germline CDR1 is DFQATT and CDR2 SNEGSKA (reference sequence). The CDR3 extends over 11 amino acids. The CDR3 DNA sequence: TGCAGTGCTAGAGCTACCCCGCGACAGTACTTC. The encoded protein is CSARATPRQYF.

This clonotype was observed many times. The chain uses TRBV20-1 and TRBJ2-7; 7 bases agree with TRBD2. The CDR3 sequence is 14 residues long. Germline-derived CDR1 and CDR2 are DFQATT and SNEGSKA (reference sequence). J lost 0 bases, V lost 6 bases, and 8 bases had no gene match. CDR3 loop: CSAEGGLHSYEQYF. The CDR3 bases are TGCAGTGCAGAGGGAGGGCTCCACTCCTACGAGCAGTACTTC.

By share of the sample, this clonotype is medium-sized. V usage is TRBV20-1 and J usage is TRBJ2-3, with 7 bases lining up with TRBD2. The CDR3 is 14 amino acids. Trimming at V came to 3 bases and at J to 1 base, leaving 4 bases not matched to a gene. CDR1 is DFQATT, CDR2 SNEGSKA, per germline (reference sequence). The CDR3 DNA reads TGCAGTGCTAGGAGCGGGGCGCGCACAGATACGCAGTATTTT. Translation gives CSARSGARTDTQYF.

The table lists this clonotype with many counts. V gene TRBV2 combines with J gene TRBJ2-5, with D unresolved. V was shortened by 5 bases and J by 5 bases, with 6 bases between the two germline ends. Germline V lookup: CDR1 SNHLY, CDR2 FYNNEI. This CDR3 has 11 amino acids. The CDR3, as DNA: TGTGCCAGCAGTAATTCGGAGACCCAGTACTTC. Encoded protein: CASSNSETQYF.

This clonotype was detected many times. In DNA form, the CDR3 reads TGTGCCAGCAGTTCGAGCTCCTACAATGAGCAGTTCTTC. Translated, it gives CASSSSSYNEQFF. The chain employs TRBV12-3 or TRBV12-4 and TRBJ2-1; D not resolved. The CDR3 runs to 13 residues. V lost 4 bases to trimming and J lost 0 bases, with 4 bases between them.

This chain links TRBV19 with TRBJ1-1; D remains unclear. With 5 bases removed from V and 1 base from J, the gap between germline ends came to 2 bases. This CDR3 is 11 amino acids long. Germline lookup yields CDR1 LNHDA and CDR2 SQIVND (reference sequence). In nucleotides, the CDR3 is TGTGCCAGTAGTGGGAACACTGAAGCTTTCTTT. Amino acid sequence: CASSGNTEAFF. Full variable domain (remainder filled in from reference TRBV19 and TRBJ1-1): DGGITQSPKYLFRKEGQNVTLSCEQNLNHDAMYWYRQDPGQGLRLIYYSQIVNDFQKGDIAEGYSVSREKKESFPLTVTSAQKNPTAFYLCASSGNTEAFFGQGTRLTVV.

This clonotype appeared many times. V is TRBV7-2 and J is TRBJ2-7, with D uncertain. The CDR3 is 13 amino acids. Trimming left V 6 bases short and J 0 bases short, with 9 bases between. CDR1 and CDR2 from the germline V gene are SGHTA and FQGNSA. CDR3 residues: CASSFVSSYEQYF. The CDR3 DNA reads as TGTGCCAGCAGTTTCGTTAGCTCCTACGAGCAGTACTTC.

The chain employs TRBV28 and TRBJ1-6, with unresolved D. Germline CDR1 and CDR2: MDHEN and SYDVKM. Trimming left V 3 bases short and J 1 base short, with 7 bases between. This CDR3 comprises 15 residues. The CDR3 is CASSLGGSYNSPLHF. For the CDR3, the DNA is TGTGCCAGCAGTTTGGGAGGTTCCTATAATTCACCCCTCCACTTT.

In its sample, this clonotype was seen many times. The chain recombines TRBV3-1 with TRBJ1-4; D possibly corresponds to TRBD1 (5 bases). This CDR3 has 18 amino acids. Germline CDR1 reads LGHDT; CDR2 reads YNNKEL (reference sequence). The V and J ends lost 4 bases and 7 bases respectively, with 25 bases between them. The CDR3 reads CASSPEMSGGFHAEKLFF. Written as DNA, the CDR3 is TGTGCCAGCAGCCCCGAGATGTCTGGGGGGTTTCACGCTGAAAAACTGTTTTTT.

This clonotype was detected many times. The chain has TRBV5-1 and TRBJ2-1; 7 positions agree with TRBD1. CDR1 SGHRS and CDR2 YFSETQ come from the germline V gene. The CDR3 is made up of 15 amino acids. The V segment lost 0 bases and the J segment 4 bases; nucleotides outside the gene matches: 4. CDR3 sequence (DNA): TGCGCCAGCAGCTTGGCCGACAGGGCGTACAATGAGCAGTTCTTC. It is translated as CASSLADRAYNEQFF.

This clonotype is deemed medium-sized. V is TRBV4-3 and J is TRBJ1-2; D is uncertain. This CDR3 is 15 amino acids long. Germline V lookup: CDR1 LGHNA, CDR2 YSLEER. The germline V and J ends were trimmed by 1 base and 2 bases, with 11 bases remaining between them. CDR3: CASSQGLATNYGYTF. The CDR3, as DNA: TGCGCCAGCAGCCAAGGGCTTGCGACCAACTATGGCTACACCTTC.

The CDR3 is CASSLAPGQGEQEQYF. For the CDR3, the DNA is TGTGCCAGCAGCTTAGCCCCGGGACAGGGGGAGCAGGAGCAGTACTTC. V is TRBV7-2 and J is TRBJ2-7, with TRBD1 matching over 11 bases. Germline V CDR1 and CDR2: SGHTA, FQGNSA. Losses at the gene ends were 0 bases for V and 7 bases for J; bases not matched to a gene: 8. The CDR3 runs 16 residues.

This clonotype has a count of ten or more. This sequence joins TRBV29-1 and TRBJ2-5; 7 positions agree with TRBD1. This CDR3 contains 13 residues. Germline lookup yields CDR1 SQVTM and CDR2 ANQGSEA. V shed 7 bases and J 5 bases; nucleotides not matched to a gene: 10. The CDR3 nucleotides are TGCAGCGGGCGGACAGGATCCTGGGAGACCCAGTACTTC. Protein: CSGRTGSWETQYF.

This clonotype was picked up many times. The chain is built from TRBV29-1 and TRBJ1-2; no definite D call. Trimming removed 4 bases from V and 5 bases from J, with 17 bases in between. The CDR3 sequence is 14 residues long. Germline-derived CDR1 and CDR2 are SQVTM and ANQGSEA. The CDR3 coding sequence is TGCAGCGTTGGCGCGTCGGTGGATGGGTATGGCTACACCTTC. The encoded protein is CSVGASVDGYGYTF.